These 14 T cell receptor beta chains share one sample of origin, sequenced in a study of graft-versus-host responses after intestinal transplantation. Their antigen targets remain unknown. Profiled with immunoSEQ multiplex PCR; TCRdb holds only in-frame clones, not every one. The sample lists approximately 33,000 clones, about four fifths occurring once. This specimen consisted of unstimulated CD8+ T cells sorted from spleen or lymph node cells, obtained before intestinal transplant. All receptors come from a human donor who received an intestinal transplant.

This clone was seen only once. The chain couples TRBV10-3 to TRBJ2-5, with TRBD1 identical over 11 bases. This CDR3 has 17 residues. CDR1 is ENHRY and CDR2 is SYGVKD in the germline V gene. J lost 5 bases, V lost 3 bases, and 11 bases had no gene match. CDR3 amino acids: CAISEPRTGGSGETQYF. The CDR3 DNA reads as TGTGCCATCAGTGAACCGCGGACAGGGGGCAGCGGGGAGACCCAGTACTTC.

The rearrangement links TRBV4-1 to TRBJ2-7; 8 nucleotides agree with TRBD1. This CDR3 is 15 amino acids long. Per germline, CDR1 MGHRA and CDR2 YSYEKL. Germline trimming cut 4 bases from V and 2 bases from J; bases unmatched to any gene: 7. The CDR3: CASSREGQEAYEQYF. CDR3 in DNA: TGCGCCAGCAGCCGAGAGGGACAGGAAGCCTACGAGCAGTACTTC.

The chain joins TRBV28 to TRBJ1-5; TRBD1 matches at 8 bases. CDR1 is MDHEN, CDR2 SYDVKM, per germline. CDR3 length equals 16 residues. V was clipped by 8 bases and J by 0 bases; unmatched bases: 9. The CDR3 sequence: CASSSDREYSNQPQHF. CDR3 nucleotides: TGTGCCAGCTCCTCGGACAGGGAGTATAGCAATCAGCCCCAGCATTTT.

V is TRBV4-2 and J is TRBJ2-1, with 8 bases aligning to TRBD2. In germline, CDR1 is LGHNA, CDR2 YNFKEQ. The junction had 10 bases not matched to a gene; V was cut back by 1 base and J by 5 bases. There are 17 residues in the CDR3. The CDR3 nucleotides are TGTGCCAGCAGCCAAGGGCCGCTCGGACTAGCAGACAATGAGCAGTTCTTC. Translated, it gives CASSQGPLGLADNEQFF.

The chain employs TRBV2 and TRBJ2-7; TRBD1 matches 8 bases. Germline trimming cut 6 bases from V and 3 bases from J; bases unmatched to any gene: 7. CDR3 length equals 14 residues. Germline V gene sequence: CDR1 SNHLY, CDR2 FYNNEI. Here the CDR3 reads CASSRQGPFYEQYF. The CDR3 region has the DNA TGTGCCAGCAGCAGACAGGGGCCTTTCTACGAGCAGTACTTC.

The CDR3 DNA reads TGTGCCAGCAGTTTCTGGCGGGGGAACACAGATACGCAGTATTTT. This codes for CASSFWRGNTDTQYF. The gene calls are TRBV27 and TRBJ2-3; TRBD2 matches 7 bases. V was pared by 3 bases and J by 2 bases, with 5 bases of the junction left unmatched. Germline CDR1 reads MNHEY; CDR2 reads SMNVEV (reference sequence). The CDR3 sequence is 15 residues long.

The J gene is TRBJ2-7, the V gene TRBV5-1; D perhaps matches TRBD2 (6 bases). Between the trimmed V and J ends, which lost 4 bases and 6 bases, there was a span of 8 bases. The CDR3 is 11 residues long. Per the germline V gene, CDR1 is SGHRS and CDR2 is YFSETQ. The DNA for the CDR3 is TGCGCCAGCAGCCGGGGGTTCGAGCAGTACTTC. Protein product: CASSRGFEQYF.

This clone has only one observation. DNA for the CDR3: TGTGCCAGCAGCCAACCAGGGAAAGCTTTCTTT. Amino acids: CASSQPGKAFF. V and J are TRBV4-2 and TRBJ1-1; tentatively, D is TRBD1 (5 bases). V was cut by 2 bases and J by 9 bases, with 7 bases left in between. CDR1 and CDR2 (germline): LGHNA, YNFKEQ. The CDR3 has 11 amino acids.

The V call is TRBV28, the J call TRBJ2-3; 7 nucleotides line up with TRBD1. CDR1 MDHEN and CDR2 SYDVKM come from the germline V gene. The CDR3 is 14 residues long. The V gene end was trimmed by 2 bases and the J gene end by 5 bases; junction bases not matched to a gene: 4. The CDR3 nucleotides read TGTGCCAGCAGTTTAGGGACAGTAAGAGATACGCAGTATTTT. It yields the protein CASSLGTVRDTQYF. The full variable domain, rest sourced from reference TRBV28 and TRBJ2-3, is DVKVTQSSRYLVKRTGEKVFLECVQDMDHENMFWYRQDPGLGLRLIYFSYDVKMKEKGDIPEGYSVSREKKERFSLILESASTNQTSMYLCASSLGTVRDTQYFGPGTRLTVL.

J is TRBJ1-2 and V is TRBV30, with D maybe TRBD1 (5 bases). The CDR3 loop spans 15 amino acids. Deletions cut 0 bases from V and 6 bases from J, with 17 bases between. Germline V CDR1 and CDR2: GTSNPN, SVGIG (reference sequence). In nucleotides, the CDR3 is TGTGCCTGGAGTGTACTATATTTGGGGGGAGATGGCTACACCTTC. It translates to CAWSVLYLGGDGYTF.

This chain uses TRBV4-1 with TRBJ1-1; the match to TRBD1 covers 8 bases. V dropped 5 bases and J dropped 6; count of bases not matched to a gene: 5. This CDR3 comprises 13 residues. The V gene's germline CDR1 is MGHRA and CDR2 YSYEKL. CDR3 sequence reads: CASSSQGAAEAFF. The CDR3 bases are TGCGCCAGCAGCTCTCAGGGGGCCGCTGAAGCTTTCTTT.

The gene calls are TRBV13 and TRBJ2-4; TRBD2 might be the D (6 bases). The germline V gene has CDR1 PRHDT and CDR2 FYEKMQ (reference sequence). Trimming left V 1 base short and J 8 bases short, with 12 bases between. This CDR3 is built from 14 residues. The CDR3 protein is CASSLASTGDIQYF. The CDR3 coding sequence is TGTGCCAGCAGCTTAGCATCGACGGGGGACATTCAGTACTTC. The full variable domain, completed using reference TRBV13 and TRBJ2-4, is AAGVIQSPRHLIKEKRETATLKCYPIPRHDTVYWYQQGPGQDPQFLISFYEKMQSDKGSIPDRFSAQQFSDYHSELNMSSLELGDSALYFCASSLASTGDIQYFGAGTRLSVL.

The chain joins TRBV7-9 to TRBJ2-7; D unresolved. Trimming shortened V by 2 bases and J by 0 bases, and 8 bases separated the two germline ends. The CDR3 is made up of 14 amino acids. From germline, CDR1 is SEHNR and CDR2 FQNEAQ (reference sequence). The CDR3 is CASSLPLSSYEQYF. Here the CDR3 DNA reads TGTGCCAGCAGCTTACCCCTGAGCTCCTACGAGCAGTACTTC.

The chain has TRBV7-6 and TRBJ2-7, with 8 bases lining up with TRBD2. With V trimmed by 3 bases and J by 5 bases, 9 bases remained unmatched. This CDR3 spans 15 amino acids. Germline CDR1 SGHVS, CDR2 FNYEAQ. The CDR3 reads CASSLGSGANHEQYF. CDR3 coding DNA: TGTGCCAGCAGCTTGGGTAGCGGGGCCAACCACGAGCAGTACTTC.